This T cell receptor (beta chain) originates from a study of CD8 T cells in Susac syndrome. An input of roughly 0.5 to 1 ug of RNA was subjected to reverse transcription using random hexamers. An immunoSEQ multiplex PCR generated amplified TCR beta CDR3 products spanning 54 Vbeta and 13 Jbeta. Via MiXCR, TCRdb re-called the immunoSEQ multiplex PCR reads, giving one row per CDR3 protein. The sample has 65,000 to 90,000 distinct CDR3 sequences, about 94% seen once. CDR1 and CDR2 from the germline V gene are SNHLY and FYNNEI. This CDR3 contains 15 residues. Trimming shortened V by 5 bases and J by 2 bases, and 14 bases separated the two germline ends.

The TCR comes from a human donor with multiple sclerosis. J is TRBJ2-3 and V is TRBV2, with no clear D. The material sequenced was CD8+ T cells from PBMCs. The CDR3 is CASSSHRFNTDTQYF. The CDR3 DNA is TGTGCCAGCAGTTCACATCGGTTTAACACAGATACGCAGTATTTT.